The source of this TCR beta chain is a study of blood T cell repertoires in COVID-19. Study at large: The United States, Italy and Spain were the sources of the acute and convalescent COVID-19 samples. T cells, B-cell-depleted T cells, or PBMCs supplied cDNA or gDNA.

Germline V gives CDR1 LGHNA, CDR2 YNFKEQ. V lost 4 bases to trimming and J lost 3 bases, with 13 bases between them. This CDR3 has 15 residues. Original methodology: Scientists estimated how many nucleated cells there were by amplifying reference gene primers. Sequencing was performed with immunoSEQ multiplex PCR; in TCRdb, only in-frame clones are kept and a portion is missing. D and trimming were read from the DNA, whereas the V and J calls and clone size are those reported in that table. The sample contains some 120,000 clones, roughly 80% of which appear only once. This receptor was obtained from a human donor in a cohort sampled during active COVID-19. The sample was peripheral blood. The V gene is TRBV4-2, the J gene TRBJ1-3; tentative D call: TRBD1 (5 bases). CDR3 DNA: TGTGCCAGCAGCCGGGGGGAATCCAGTGGAAACACCATATATTTT. Encoded protein: CASSRGESSGNTIYF.